This entry lists 7 T cell receptor beta chains sequenced from one sample in a study of T cell changes during pregnancy in multiple sclerosis. The data were produced by immunoSEQ multiplex PCR, yet TCRdb's version contains in-frame clones alone and is incomplete. The sample has approximately 20,000 clones, about 83% seen once. The specimen was CD8+ T cells from peripheral blood mononuclear cells, collected before pregnancy. These receptors all stem from a female donor with multiple sclerosis, enrolled in a pregnancy study.

This clone is a singleton in its sample. The rearrangement uses TRBV7-2 and TRBJ2-2; D gene uncertain. V was clipped by 5 bases and J by 6 bases, with 19 bases between them. There are 16 residues in the CDR3. From germline, CDR1 is SGHTA and CDR2 FQGNSA. The CDR3 loop is CASSPLVLGPPGELFF. The CDR3 bases are TGTGCCAGCAGCCCCCTAGTCCTAGGCCCCCCCGGGGAGCTGTTTTTT.

The chain recombines TRBV4-3 with TRBJ1-5, with no clear D. The CDR3 loop spans 15 amino acids. V was cut by 1 base and J by 5 bases, with 12 bases left in between. The germline V gene has CDR1 LGHNA and CDR2 YSLEER. The CDR3 protein is CASSQVRGSDQPQHF. CDR3 in DNA: TGCGCCAGCAGCCAAGTAAGAGGGTCGGATCAGCCCCAGCATTTT.

The V gene is TRBV11-3, the J gene TRBJ2-3; D unclear. The V gene lost 1 base and the J gene lost 4 bases, with 9 bases spanning the gap. This CDR3 comprises 14 residues. CDR1 and CDR2 from the germline V gene are SGHNT and YENEEA. DNA for the CDR3: TGTGCCAGCAGCTTAGGTCCCCCGGCAGATACGCAGTATTTT. Its protein is CASSLGPPADTQYF.

This chain joins TRBV28 and TRBJ1-1, with 7 bases identical to TRBD1. Germline V gene sequence: CDR1 MDHEN, CDR2 SYDVKM. The CDR3 totals 17 residues. V shed 3 bases and J 1 base; nucleotides not matched to a gene: 11. The CDR3 sequence: CASSFNTRGGANTEAFF. CDR3 bases: TGTGCCAGCAGTTTCAATACCAGAGGGGGCGCGAACACTGAAGCTTTCTTT.

The chain has TRBV7-2 and TRBJ2-2, with D possibly being TRBD2 (7 bases). CDR3 length: 16 amino acids. Germline CDR1 SGHTA, CDR2 FQGNSA. Between the trimmed V and J ends, which lost 1 base and 5 bases, there was a span of 14 bases. The DNA for the CDR3 is TGTGCCAGCAGCTTAGAGGAGGGGGGGCAAACCGGGGAGCTGTTTTTT. Protein product: CASSLEEGGQTGELFF.

The chain couples TRBV7-9 to TRBJ1-2, with D possibly TRBD1 on 6 matching bases. Trimming left V 2 bases short and J 0 bases short, with 13 bases between. The germline gives CDR1 SEHNR, CDR2 FQNEAQ (reference sequence). The CDR3 is 16 residues long. CDR3 in amino acids: CASSLSGTPTNYGYTF. The CDR3 nucleotides are TGTGCCAGCAGCTTAAGTGGGACACCGACTAACTATGGCTACACCTTC.

V is TRBV9 and J is TRBJ2-5, with TRBD1 as a possible D gene (5 bases). Germline lookup yields CDR1 SGDLS and CDR2 YYNGEE. This CDR3 spans 13 amino acids. Between the trimmed V and J ends, which lost 0 bases and 4 bases, there was a span of 7 bases. This chain's CDR3 is CASSVDRGETQYF. The CDR3 bases are TGTGCCAGCAGCGTAGATAGGGGAGAGACCCAGTACTTC.